These T cell receptor beta chains were read from a single sample in a study of beta chain features in type 1 diabetes. Profiled with immunoSEQ multiplex PCR; TCRdb holds only in-frame clones, not every one. The sample includes about 160,000 clones, 8% to 8.5% seen only once; the top ten take 0.45% to 0.55%. Sequencing used central memory CD4+ T cells from blood. The receptors were gathered from a woman aged 18 to 35 with type 1 diabetes. Both conserved end residues are part of each CDR3. The D gene is left open where the match is weak. Rows give clone size only sometimes, using once, few, many, or a class for an expanded clone.

clone size | J gene | D gene | V gene | CDR3 protein | CDR3 DNA
NA | TRBJ1-1 | NA | TRBV5-6 | CASSFAAEAFF | TGTGCCAGCAGCTTTGCGGCTGAAGCTTTCTTT
NA | TRBJ1-5 | NA | TRBV27 | CASRDFPGPQHF | TGTGCCAGCCGGGACTTCCCAGGGCCCCAGCATTTT
NA | TRBJ2-2 | NA | TRBV27 | CASSLSGQGWAGELFF | TGTGCCAGCAGTTTATCCGGGCAGGGTTGGGCCGGGGAGCTGTTTTTT
few | TRBJ2-7 | NA | TRBV7-9 | CASATGAGSYEQYF | TGTGCCAGCGCTACGGGAGCTGGTTCCTACGAGCAGTACTTC
few | TRBJ2-1 | TRBD2 | TRBV5-1 | CASRASGENEQFF | TGCGCCAGCCGGGCTAGCGGTGAGAATGAGCAGTTCTTC
NA | TRBJ2-3 | NA | TRBV6-6 | CASSYSGRGSTDTQYF | TGTGCCAGCAGTTACTCGGGTAGGGGTAGCACAGATACGCAGTATTTT
many | TRBJ2-3 | NA | TRBV7-2 | CASNYGWGTDTQYF | TGTGCCAGCAACTATGGTTGGGGCACAGATACGCAGTATTTT
many | TRBJ2-7 | NA | TRBV28 | CASSLFARGFEQYF | TGTGCCAGCAGTTTATTCGCTCGAGGGTTCGAGCAGTACTTC
NA | TRBJ2-6 | TRBD1 | TRBV9 | CASSVVDRGNSGANVLTF | TGTGCCAGCAGCGTAGTCGACAGGGGAAACTCTGGGGCCAACGTCCTGACTTTC
few | TRBJ1-2 | NA | TRBV7-8 | CASSPDNDYGYTF | TGTGCCAGCAGCCCCGACAACGACTATGGCTACACCTTC
NA | TRBJ2-1 | TRBD1 | TRBV4-1 | CASSRHPGQGDNEQFF | TGCGCCAGCAGCCGACATCCGGGACAGGGGGACAATGAGCAGTTCTTC
few | TRBJ2-7 | TRBD1 | TRBV28 | CASRSTGTGAHEQYF | TGTGCCAGCAGGTCCACCGGGACAGGGGCTCACGAGCAGTACTTC
NA | TRBJ2-3 | TRBD2 | TRBV9 | CASSVAISGGAGDTQYF | TGTGCCAGCAGCGTAGCTATTAGCGGGGGGGCAGGAGATACGCAGTATTTT
NA | TRBJ2-1 | NA | TRBV7-3 | CASSLRQDNEQFF | TGTGCCAGCAGCTTAAGGCAGGACAATGAGCAGTTCTTC
NA | TRBJ2-5 | TRBD2 | TRBV7-9 | CATGGGVIGTQYF | TGTGCCACCGGGGGGGGTGTCATCGGGACCCAGTACTTC
NA | TRBJ1-1 | NA | TRBV7-9 | CASSPRGGPNTEAFF | TGTGCCAGCAGCCCTAGGGGGGGGCCGAACACTGAAGCTTTCTTT
NA | TRBJ2-3 | NA | TRBV5-8 | CASSLQGTPDTQYF | TGTGCCAGCAGCTTGCAGGGTACCCCAGATACGCAGTATTTT
NA | TRBJ1-2 | NA | TRBV18 | CASSPEQVYGYTF | TGTGCCAGCTCACCGGAACAGGTCTATGGCTACACCTTC
NA | TRBJ2-3 | TRBD2 | TRBV28 | CASQTSGSKDTQYF | TGTGCCAGCCAGACCAGCGGGAGCAAAGATACGCAGTATTTT
NA | TRBJ2-2 | NA | TRBV2 | CASRRDAGELFF | TGTGCCAGCAGGCGGGACGCCGGGGAGCTGTTTTTT
NA | TRBJ1-1 | TRBD1 | TRBV7-2 | CASSPGTGFMNTEAFF | TGTGCCAGCAGCCCCGGGACAGGGTTCATGAACACTGAAGCTTTCTTT
NA | TRBJ1-5 | NA | TRBV30 | CAWSVPEIGSAPQHF | TGTGCCTGGAGTGTCCCGGAGATCGGCAGTGCGCCCCAGCATTTT
NA | TRBJ2-1 | NA | TRBV5-1 | CASRWAGGPNNEQFF | TGCGCCAGCAGATGGGCCGGGGGGCCTAACAATGAGCAGTTCTTC
NA | TRBJ2-3 | NA | TRBV10-3 | CAIGLASTDTQYF | TGTGCCATCGGCCTAGCGAGCACAGATACGCAGTATTTT
few | TRBJ2-6 | NA | TRBV4-2 | CASSQGAGPGANVLTF | TGTGCCAGCAGCCAAGGTGCTGGGCCTGGGGCCAACGTCCTGACTTTC
few | TRBJ2-2 | NA | TRBV29-1 | CSAEVAQSTGELFF | TGCAGCGCTGAGGTAGCCCAGAGCACCGGGGAGCTGTTTTTT
few | TRBJ2-3 | TRBD2 | TRBV6-1 | CASSVAGVEDTQYF | TGTGCCAGCAGTGTGGCGGGAGTGGAAGATACGCAGTATTTT
NA | TRBJ1-1 | NA | TRBV4-3 | CASSQDRGRGDTEAFF | TGCGCCAGCAGCCAAGATCGGGGTCGGGGAGACACTGAAGCTTTCTTT
few | TRBJ2-1 | TRBD2 | TRBV5-1 | CASTIPSGSGEQFF | TGCGCCAGCACGATACCTAGCGGGAGTGGTGAGCAGTTCTTC
few | TRBJ2-1 | TRBD2 | TRBV7-2 | CASSLTGGSHNEQFF | TGTGCCAGCAGCTTAACCGGCGGGAGCCACAATGAGCAGTTCTTC
few | TRBJ2-5 | NA | TRBV20-1 | CSAREAPTQYF | TGCAGTGCTAGGGAGGCCCCGACCCAGTACTTC
NA | TRBJ1-5 | NA | TRBV6-1 | CASSEVPAQPQHF | TGTGCCAGCAGTGAGGTACCCGCGCAGCCCCAGCATTTT